Below, 3 T cell receptor beta chains from the same sample are listed, as sequenced in a study of blood T cell repertoires in COVID-19. Profiling relied on immunoSEQ multiplex PCR, and the TCRdb table lists in-frame clones only, not all of them. The sample has about 160,000 clones, about 85% seen once. The sequenced sample was peripheral blood. All receptors come from a man at least 80 years old with COVID-19, enrolled during active disease.

V usage is TRBV6-5 and J usage is TRBJ2-2; D is possibly TRBD2 (5 bases). The CDR3 consists of 14 residues. The germline CDR1 and CDR2 sequences are MNHEY and SVGAGI. V lost 7 bases and J lost 1, with 10 bases in between. This CDR3 reads CASIGLMNTGELFF. The CDR3 DNA sequence: TGTGCCAGCATAGGACTGATGAACACCGGGGAGCTGTTTTTT.

The V call is TRBV18, the J call TRBJ1-2; 12 positions agree with TRBD1. The CDR3 has 15 amino acids. The trim removed 7 bases at V and 4 bases at J, leaving 7 bases unmatched. The germline V gene has CDR1 KGHSH and CDR2 LQKENI. The CDR3 spells CASLPGTGGVYGYTF. CDR3 nucleotide sequence: TGTGCCAGCTTACCTGGGACAGGGGGCGTCTATGGCTACACCTTC.

The rearrangement links TRBV7-8 to TRBJ2-7, with TRBD1 identical over 9 bases. Germline CDR1 reads SGHVS; CDR2 reads FQNEAQ. The CDR3 contains 15 residues. V shed 4 bases and J 4 bases; nucleotides not matched to a gene: 8. This CDR3 reads CASSSDPGQGYEQYF. CDR3 in DNA: TGTGCCAGCAGCTCGGACCCGGGACAGGGTTACGAGCAGTACTTC.